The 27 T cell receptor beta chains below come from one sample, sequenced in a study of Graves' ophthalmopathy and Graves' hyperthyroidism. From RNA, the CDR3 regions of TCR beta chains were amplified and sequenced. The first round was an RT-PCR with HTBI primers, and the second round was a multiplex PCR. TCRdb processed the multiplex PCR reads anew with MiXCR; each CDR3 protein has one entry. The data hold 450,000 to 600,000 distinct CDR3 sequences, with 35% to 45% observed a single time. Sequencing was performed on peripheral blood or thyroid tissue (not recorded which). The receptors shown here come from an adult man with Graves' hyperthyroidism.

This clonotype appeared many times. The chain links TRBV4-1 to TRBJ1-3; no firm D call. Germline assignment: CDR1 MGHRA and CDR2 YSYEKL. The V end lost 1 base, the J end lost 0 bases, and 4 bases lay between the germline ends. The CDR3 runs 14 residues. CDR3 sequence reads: CASSQAFSGNTIYF. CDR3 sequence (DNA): TGCGCCAGCAGCCAAGCCTTCTCTGGAAACACCATATATTTT.

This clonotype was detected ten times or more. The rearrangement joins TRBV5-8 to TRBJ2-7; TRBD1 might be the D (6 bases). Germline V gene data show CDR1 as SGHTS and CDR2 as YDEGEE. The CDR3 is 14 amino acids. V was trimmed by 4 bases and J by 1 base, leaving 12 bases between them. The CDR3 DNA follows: TGTGCCAGCAGCCGACAGACAGGATCCTACGAGCAGTACTTC. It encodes CASSRQTGSYEQYF.

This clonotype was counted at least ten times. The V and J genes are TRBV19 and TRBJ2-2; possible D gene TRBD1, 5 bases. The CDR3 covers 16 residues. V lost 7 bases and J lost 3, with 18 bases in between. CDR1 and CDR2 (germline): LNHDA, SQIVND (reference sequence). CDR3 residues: CASTLRVGVHTGELFF. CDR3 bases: TGTGCCAGTACGCTTCGGGTAGGGGTTCACACCGGGGAGCTGTTTTTT. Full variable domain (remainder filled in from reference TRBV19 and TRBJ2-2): DGGITQSPKYLFRKEGQNVTLSCEQNLNHDAMYWYRQDPGQGLRLIYYSQIVNDFQKGDIAEGYSVSREKKESFPLTVTSAQKNPTAFYLCASTLRVGVHTGELFFGEGSRLTVL.

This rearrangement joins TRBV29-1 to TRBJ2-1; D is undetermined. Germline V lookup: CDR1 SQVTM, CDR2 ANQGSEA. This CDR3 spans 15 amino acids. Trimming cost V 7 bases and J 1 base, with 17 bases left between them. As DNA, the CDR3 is TGCAGCGCCAGAGGAAGGGCCTGGTCCTACAATGAGCAGTTCTTC. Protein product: CSARGRAWSYNEQFF.

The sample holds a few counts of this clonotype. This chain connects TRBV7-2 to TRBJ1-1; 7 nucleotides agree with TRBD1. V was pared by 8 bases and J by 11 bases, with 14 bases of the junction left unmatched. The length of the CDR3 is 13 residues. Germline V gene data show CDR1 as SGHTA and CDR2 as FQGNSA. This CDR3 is CASSPGQAEAAFF. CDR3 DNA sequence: TGTGCCAGCTCACCAGGACAGGCTGAGGCGGCTTTCTTT.

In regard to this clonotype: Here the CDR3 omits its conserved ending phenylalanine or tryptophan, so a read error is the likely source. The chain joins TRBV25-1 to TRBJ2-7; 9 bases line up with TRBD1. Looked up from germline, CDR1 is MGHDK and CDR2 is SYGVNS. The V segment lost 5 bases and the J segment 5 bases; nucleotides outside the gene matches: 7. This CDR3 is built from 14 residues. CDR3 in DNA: TGTGCCAGCAGTAGGCGACAGGGGGACCACGAGCAGTACCTC. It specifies CASSRRQGDHEQYL.

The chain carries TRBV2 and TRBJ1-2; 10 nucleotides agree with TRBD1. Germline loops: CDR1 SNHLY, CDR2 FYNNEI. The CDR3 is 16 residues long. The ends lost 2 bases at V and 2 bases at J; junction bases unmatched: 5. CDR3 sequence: CASSERRGQGNYGYTF. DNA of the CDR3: TGTGCCAGCAGTGAACGAAGGGGACAGGGGAACTATGGCTACACCTTC. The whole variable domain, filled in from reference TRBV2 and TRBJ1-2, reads EPEVTQTPSHQVTQMGQEVILRCVPISNHLYFYWYRQILGQKVEFLVSFYNNEISEKSEIFDDQFSVERPDGSNFTLKIRSTKLEDSAMYFCASSERRGQGNYGYTFGSGTRLTVV.

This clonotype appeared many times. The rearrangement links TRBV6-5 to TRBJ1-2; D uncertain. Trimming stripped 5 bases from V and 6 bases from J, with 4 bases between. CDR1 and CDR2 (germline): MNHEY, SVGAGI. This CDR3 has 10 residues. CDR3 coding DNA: TGTGCCAGCAGTCGAAATGGCTACACCTTC. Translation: CASSRNGYTF.

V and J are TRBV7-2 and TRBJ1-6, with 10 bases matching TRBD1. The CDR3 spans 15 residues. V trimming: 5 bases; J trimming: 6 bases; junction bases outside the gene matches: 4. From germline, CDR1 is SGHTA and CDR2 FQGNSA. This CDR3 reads CASSRDRGSNSPLHF. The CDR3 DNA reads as TGTGCCAGCAGCCGGGACAGGGGCAGTAATTCACCCCTCCACTTT.

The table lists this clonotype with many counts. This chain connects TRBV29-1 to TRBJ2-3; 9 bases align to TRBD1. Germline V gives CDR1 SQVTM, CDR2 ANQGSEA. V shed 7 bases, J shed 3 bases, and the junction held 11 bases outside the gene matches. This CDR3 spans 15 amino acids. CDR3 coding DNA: TGCAGCGACCAGAGGACAGGGGAAGGTACAGATACGCAGTATTTT. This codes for CSDQRTGEGTDTQYF.

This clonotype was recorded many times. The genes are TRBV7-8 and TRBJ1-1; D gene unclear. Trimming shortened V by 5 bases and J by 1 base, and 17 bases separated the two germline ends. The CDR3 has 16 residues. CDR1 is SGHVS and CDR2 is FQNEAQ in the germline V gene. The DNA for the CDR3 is TGTGCCAGCAGCCAAGAAACCCAGGCGGGGAACACTGAAGCTTTCTTT. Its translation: CASSQETQAGNTEAFF.

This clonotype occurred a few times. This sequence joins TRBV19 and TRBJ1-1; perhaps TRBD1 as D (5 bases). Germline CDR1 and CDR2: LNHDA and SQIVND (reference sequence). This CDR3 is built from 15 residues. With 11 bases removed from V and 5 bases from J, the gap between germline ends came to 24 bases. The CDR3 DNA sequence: TGTGCCTGGAGTGAAGGGGTGGGGAGGAGGACTGAAGCTTTCTTT. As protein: CAWSEGVGRRTEAFF.

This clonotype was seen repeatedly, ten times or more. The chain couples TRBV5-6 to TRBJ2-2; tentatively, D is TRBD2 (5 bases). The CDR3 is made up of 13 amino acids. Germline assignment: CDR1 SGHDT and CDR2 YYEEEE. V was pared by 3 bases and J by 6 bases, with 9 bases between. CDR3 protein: CASSSSPPGELFF. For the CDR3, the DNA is TGTGCCAGCAGCTCTAGCCCTCCCGGGGAGCTGTTTTTT.

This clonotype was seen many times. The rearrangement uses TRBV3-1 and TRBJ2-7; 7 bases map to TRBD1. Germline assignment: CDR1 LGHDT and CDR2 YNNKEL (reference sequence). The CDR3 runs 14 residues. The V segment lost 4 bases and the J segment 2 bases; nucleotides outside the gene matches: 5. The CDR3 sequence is CASSPTGTAYEQYF. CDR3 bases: TGTGCCAGCAGCCCAACCGGGACAGCCTACGAGCAGTACTTC.

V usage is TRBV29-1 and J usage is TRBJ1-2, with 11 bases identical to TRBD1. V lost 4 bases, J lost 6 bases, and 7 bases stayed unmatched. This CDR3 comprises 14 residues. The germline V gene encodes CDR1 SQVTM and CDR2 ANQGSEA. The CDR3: CSVGGTGGEDGYTF. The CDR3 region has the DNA TGCAGCGTTGGAGGGACAGGGGGTGAGGATGGCTACACCTTC.

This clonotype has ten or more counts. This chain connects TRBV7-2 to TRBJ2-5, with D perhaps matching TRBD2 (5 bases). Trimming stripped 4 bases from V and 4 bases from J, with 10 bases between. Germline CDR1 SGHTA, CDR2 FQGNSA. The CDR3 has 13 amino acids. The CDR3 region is CASSSPSSETQYF. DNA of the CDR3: TGTGCCAGCAGCTCCCCTAGCTCAGAGACCCAGTACTTC.

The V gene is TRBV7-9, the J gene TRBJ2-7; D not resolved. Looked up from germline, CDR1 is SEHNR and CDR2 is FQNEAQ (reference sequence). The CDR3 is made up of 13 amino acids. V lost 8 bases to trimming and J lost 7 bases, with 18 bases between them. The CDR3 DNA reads TGTGCCAGCGGACCGAGATCATTCAATGAGCAGTACTTC. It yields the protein CASGPRSFNEQYF.

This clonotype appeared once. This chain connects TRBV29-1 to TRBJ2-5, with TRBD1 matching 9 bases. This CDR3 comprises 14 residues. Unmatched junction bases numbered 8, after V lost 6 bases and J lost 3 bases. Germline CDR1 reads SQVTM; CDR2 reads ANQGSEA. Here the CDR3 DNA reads TGCAGCGTAGCCCCCGGGACAGGGAAAGAGACCCAGTACTTC. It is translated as CSVAPGTGKETQYF.

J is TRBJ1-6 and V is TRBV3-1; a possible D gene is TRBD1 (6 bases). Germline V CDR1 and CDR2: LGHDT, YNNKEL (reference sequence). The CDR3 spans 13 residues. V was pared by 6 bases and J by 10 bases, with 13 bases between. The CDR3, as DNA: TGTGCCAGCAGACAAAGACAGGACTCACCCCTCCACTTT. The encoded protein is CASRQRQDSPLHF.

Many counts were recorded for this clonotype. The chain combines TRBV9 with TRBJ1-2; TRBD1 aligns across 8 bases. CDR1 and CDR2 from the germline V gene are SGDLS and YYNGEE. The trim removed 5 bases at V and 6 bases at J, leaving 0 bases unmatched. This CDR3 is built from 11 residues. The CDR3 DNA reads TGTGCCAGCAGGACAGGGGATGGCTACACCTTC. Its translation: CASRTGDGYTF.

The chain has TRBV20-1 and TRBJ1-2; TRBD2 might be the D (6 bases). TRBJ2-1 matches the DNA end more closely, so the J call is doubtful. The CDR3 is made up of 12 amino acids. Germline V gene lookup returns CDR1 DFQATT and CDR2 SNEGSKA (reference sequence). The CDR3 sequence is CSAIRENNEQFF. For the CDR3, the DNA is TGCAGTGCTATACGGGAGAACAATGAGCAGTTCTTC.

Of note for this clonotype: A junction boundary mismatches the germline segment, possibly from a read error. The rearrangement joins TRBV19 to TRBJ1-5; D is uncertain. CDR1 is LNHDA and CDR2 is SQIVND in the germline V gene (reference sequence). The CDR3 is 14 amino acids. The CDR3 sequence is CPSSISGSNQPQHF. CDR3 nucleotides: TGTCCCAGTAGTATTTCGGGCAGCAATCAGCCCCAGCATTTT.

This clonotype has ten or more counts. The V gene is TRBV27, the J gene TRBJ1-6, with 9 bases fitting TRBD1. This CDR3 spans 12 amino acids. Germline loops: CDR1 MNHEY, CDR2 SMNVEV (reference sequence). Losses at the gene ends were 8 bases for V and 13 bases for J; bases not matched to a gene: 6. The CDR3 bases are TGTGCCAGCCGGACAGGGGCTGAGCCCCTCCACTTT. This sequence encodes CASRTGAEPLHF.

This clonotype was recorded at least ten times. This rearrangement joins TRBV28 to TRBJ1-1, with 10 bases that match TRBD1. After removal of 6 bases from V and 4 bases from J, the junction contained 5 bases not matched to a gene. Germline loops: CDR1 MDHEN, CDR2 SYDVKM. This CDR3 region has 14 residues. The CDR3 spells CASRDWTGGTEAFF. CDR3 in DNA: TGTGCCAGCAGAGACTGGACAGGGGGCACTGAAGCTTTCTTT.

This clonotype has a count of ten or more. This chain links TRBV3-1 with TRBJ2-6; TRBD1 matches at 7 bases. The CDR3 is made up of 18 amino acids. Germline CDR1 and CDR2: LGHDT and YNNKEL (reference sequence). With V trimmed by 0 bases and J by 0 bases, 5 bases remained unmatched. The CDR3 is CASSQDWDRNSGANVLTF. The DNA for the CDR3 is TGTGCCAGCAGCCAAGATTGGGACAGAAACTCTGGGGCCAACGTCCTGACTTTC.

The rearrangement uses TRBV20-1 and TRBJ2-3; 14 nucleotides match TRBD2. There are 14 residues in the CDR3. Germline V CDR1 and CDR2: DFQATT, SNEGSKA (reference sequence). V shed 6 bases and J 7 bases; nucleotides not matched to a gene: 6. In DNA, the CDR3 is TGCAGTGCCCTGGGACTAGCGGGGGCGAATACGCAGTATTTT. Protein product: CSALGLAGANTQYF.

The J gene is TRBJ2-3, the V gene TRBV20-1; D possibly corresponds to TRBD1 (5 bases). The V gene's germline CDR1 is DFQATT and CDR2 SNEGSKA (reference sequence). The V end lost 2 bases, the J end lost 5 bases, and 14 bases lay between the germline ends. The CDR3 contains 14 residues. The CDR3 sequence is CSARIWGTGDTQYF. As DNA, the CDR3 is TGCAGTGCTAGAATCTGGGGCACGGGAGATACGCAGTATTTT.